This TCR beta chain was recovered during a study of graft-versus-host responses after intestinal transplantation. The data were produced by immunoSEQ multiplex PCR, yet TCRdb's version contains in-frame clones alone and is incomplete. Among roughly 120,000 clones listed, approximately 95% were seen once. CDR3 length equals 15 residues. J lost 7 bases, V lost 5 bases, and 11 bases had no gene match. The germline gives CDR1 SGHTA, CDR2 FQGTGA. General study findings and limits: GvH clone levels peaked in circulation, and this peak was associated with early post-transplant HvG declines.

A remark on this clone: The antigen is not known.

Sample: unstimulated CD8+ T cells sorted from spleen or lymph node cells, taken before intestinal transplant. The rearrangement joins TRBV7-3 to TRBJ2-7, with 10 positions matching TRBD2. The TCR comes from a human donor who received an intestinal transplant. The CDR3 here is CASSQVAGGSREQYF. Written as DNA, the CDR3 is TGTGCCAGCAGCCAAGTAGCGGGAGGTTCGCGGGAGCAGTACTTC. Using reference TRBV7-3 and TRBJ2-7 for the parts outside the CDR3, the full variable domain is GAGVSQTPSNKVTEKGKYVELRCDPISGHTALYWYRQSLGQGPEFLIYFQGTGAADDSGLPNDRFFAVRPEGSVSTLKIQRTERGDSAVYLCASSQVAGGSREQYFGPGTRLTVT.